These 30 T cell receptor beta chains were all obtained from the same sample, sequenced in a study of blood T cell repertoires in COVID-19. Assay used: immunoSEQ multiplex PCR; TCRdb lists only in-frame clones, some missing. This sample has 55,000 to 65,000 clones, with roughly 89% found just once. Sequenced material: peripheral blood. The receptor source for this set is an older woman with COVID-19, enrolled during active disease.

The gene calls are TRBV7-9 and TRBJ1-4; perhaps TRBD1 as D (5 bases). Germline V lookup: CDR1 SEHNR, CDR2 FQNEAQ (reference sequence). Trimming cost V 8 bases and J 6 bases, with 13 bases left between them. The CDR3 covers 13 residues. The CDR3 DNA reads as TGTGCCAGCCTGGGGCAGGCTCATGAAAAACTGTTTTTT. It codes for CASLGQAHEKLFF.

V gene TRBV6-5 combines with J gene TRBJ1-2; the D gene is possibly TRBD1 (5 bases). V dropped 5 bases and J dropped 6 bases, with 10 bases sitting between them. Germline CDR1 MNHEY, CDR2 SVGAGI. CDR3 length equals 12 residues. The CDR3 here is CASSLAGDGYTF. CDR3 coding DNA: TGTGCCAGCAGTCTCGCGGGGGATGGCTACACCTTC.

The J gene is TRBJ2-5, the V gene TRBV30, with D perhaps matching TRBD2 (5 bases). The CDR3 length is 12 residues. V was pared by 1 base and J by 5 bases, with 8 bases between. Looked up from germline, CDR1 is GTSNPN and CDR2 is SVGIG (reference sequence). The CDR3 loop is CAWSGPGETQYF. The CDR3 DNA reads as TGTGCCTGGAGTGGACCGGGGGAGACCCAGTACTTC.

This chain links TRBV30 with TRBJ1-6; perhaps TRBD1 as D (6 bases). Deletions cut 2 bases from V and 10 bases from J, with 12 bases between. Germline assignment: CDR1 GTSNPN and CDR2 SVGIG (reference sequence). The CDR3 is 13 amino acids. The CDR3 nucleotides read TGTGCCTGGAGTACAACAGGGAACTCACCCCTCCACTTT. It translates to CAWSTTGNSPLHF.

The rearrangement uses TRBV28 and TRBJ2-5, with 9 positions matching TRBD2. V shed 2 bases, J shed 1 base, and the junction held 5 bases outside the gene matches. There are 16 residues in the CDR3. Germline assignment: CDR1 MDHEN and CDR2 SYDVKM. The CDR3 here is CASSLMTSGTQETQYF. CDR3 DNA: TGTGCCAGCAGTTTAATGACTAGCGGAACCCAAGAGACCCAGTACTTC.

This chain links TRBV7-9 with TRBJ2-1; the D gene is possibly TRBD1 (6 bases). CDR1 and CDR2 (germline): SEHNR, FQNEAQ (reference sequence). This CDR3 has 14 residues. With 3 bases removed from V and 7 bases from J, the gap between germline ends came to 13 bases. CDR3 sequence reads: CASSFGGSWNEQFF. CDR3 in DNA: TGTGCCAGCAGCTTTGGGGGCTCTTGGAATGAGCAGTTCTTC. Combining the CDR3 with reference TRBV7-9 and TRBJ2-1 gives the whole variable domain DTGVSQNPRHKITKRGQNVTFRCDPISEHNRLYWYRQTLGQGPEFLTYFQNEAQLEKSRLLSDRFSAERPKGSFSTLEIQRTEQGDSAMYLCASSFGGSWNEQFFGPGTRLTVL.

In nucleotides, the CDR3 is TGTGCCAGCAGTGAGGGTGGCCAGCGGGGGATCAATGAGCAGTTCTTC. It yields the protein CASSEGGQRGINEQFF. This rearrangement joins TRBV27 to TRBJ2-1, with 8 bases fitting TRBD2. From germline, CDR1 is MNHEY and CDR2 SMNVEV (reference sequence). The CDR3 has 16 amino acids. With 5 bases clipped from V and 6 bases from J, the junction kept 12 bases outside the gene matches.

V is TRBV7-9 and J is TRBJ1-3, with 7 bases that match TRBD1. Germline CDR1 reads SEHNR; CDR2 reads FQNEAQ (reference sequence). The CDR3 is 15 amino acids. The J segment lost 4 bases and the V segment lost 6 bases, leaving 9 bases of the junction unmatched. In nucleotides, the CDR3 is TGTGCCAGCAGTCAGCGGGGGACAGACGGAAACACCATATATTTT. It specifies CASSQRGTDGNTIYF.

This clone was detected only once. V gene TRBV7-7 combines with J gene TRBJ2-1, with 11 nucleotides matching TRBD2. V lost 1 base to trimming and J lost 5 bases; unmatched junction nucleotides: 4. The CDR3 has 16 amino acids. Per germline, CDR1 SSHAT and CDR2 FNYEAQ (reference sequence). The CDR3 region has the DNA TGTGCCAGCAGCTTAGGGGGACTAGCGGAGCACAATGAGCAGTTCTTC. Protein: CASSLGGLAEHNEQFF.

The chain couples TRBV28 to TRBJ2-5; no definite D call. Germline V gene sequence: CDR1 MDHEN, CDR2 SYDVKM. With 5 bases removed from V and 4 bases from J, the gap between germline ends came to 5 bases. This CDR3 has 11 amino acids. The CDR3 nucleotides read TGTGCCAGCAGTGCGCGAGAGACCCAGTACTTC. It yields the protein CASSARETQYF.

V and J are TRBV7-2 and TRBJ2-1; weak D call: TRBD1 (6 bases). V was clipped by 2 bases and J by 4 bases, with 12 bases between them. The CDR3 length is 15 residues. Looked up from germline, CDR1 is SGHTA and CDR2 is FQGNSA. The CDR3 coding sequence is TGTGCCAGCAGCTTACAGTCTGGACAGTACAATGAGCAGTTCTTC. It yields the protein CASSLQSGQYNEQFF. Drawing the rest from reference TRBV7-2 and TRBJ2-1, the complete variable domain is GAGVSQSPSNKVTEKGKDVELRCDPISGHTALYWYRQSLGQGLEFLIYFQGNSAPDKSGLPSDRFSAERTGGSVSTLTIQRTQQEDSAVYLCASSLQSGQYNEQFFGPGTRLTVL.

This sequence joins TRBV5-5 and TRBJ2-7; no definite D call. V dropped 4 bases and J dropped 2 bases, with 10 bases sitting between them. The CDR3 has 13 residues. CDR1 is SGHKS and CDR2 is YYEKEE in the germline V gene (reference sequence). The DNA for the CDR3 is TGTGCCAGCAGCATCACTCCTGCCTACGAGCAGTACTTC. Its translation is CASSITPAYEQYF.

V and J are TRBV5-1 and TRBJ1-6; no firm D call. Germline loops: CDR1 SGHRS, CDR2 YFSETQ. Trimming shortened V by 3 bases and J by 7 bases, and 5 bases separated the two germline ends. CDR3 length equals 12 residues. The CDR3 reads CASSYGNSPLHF. The CDR3 nucleotides are TGCGCCAGCAGCTACGGGAATTCACCCCTCCACTTT.

This chain connects TRBV27 to TRBJ2-1; 9 bases fit TRBD2. The CDR3 length is 16 residues. The J segment lost 0 bases and the V segment lost 3 bases, leaving 3 bases of the junction unmatched. Germline V gives CDR1 MNHEY, CDR2 SMNVEV (reference sequence). The CDR3 sequence is CASSFAGGNSYNEQFF. The CDR3 nucleotides read TGTGCCAGCAGTTTCGCGGGGGGGAACTCCTACAATGAGCAGTTCTTC.

This clone was seen ten or more times. The chain combines TRBV23-1 with TRBJ2-3; 9 nucleotides line up with TRBD2. TRBV23-1 is recorded as an ORF, its role being uncertain. This CDR3 is 18 amino acids long. Unmatched junction bases numbered 7, after V lost 0 bases and J lost 0 bases. The CDR3 protein is CASSQSGPSGVSTDTQYF. The CDR3 DNA reads as TGCGCCAGCAGTCAATCGGGGCCTAGCGGGGTTAGCACAGATACGCAGTATTTT.

This chain links TRBV3-1 (or the pseudogene TRBV3-2) with TRBJ2-1; no clear D. The CDR3 consists of 16 residues. Trimming shortened V by 1 base and J by 1 base, and 11 bases separated the two germline ends. The germline V gene encodes CDR1 LGHDT and CDR2 YNNKEL (reference sequence). CDR3 in amino acids: CASSQGFYRSYNEQFF. The CDR3 region has the DNA TGTGCCAGCAGCCAAGGATTCTACCGATCCTACAATGAGCAGTTCTTC.

V is TRBV21-1 and J is TRBJ2-2; TRBD1 is taken as the D call from the table, unchecked against the DNA. TRBV21-1 is flagged as a pseudogene. The CDR3 contains 16 residues. For the CDR3, the DNA is TGTGCCAGCAGCAAAAAGGGGGAATCTCGGGCCGGGGAGCTGTTTTTT. This translates into CASSKKGESRAGELFF.

The J gene is TRBJ2-7, the V gene TRBV6-5; 8 bases agree with TRBD2. The trim removed 2 bases at V and 6 bases at J, leaving 9 bases unmatched. The V gene's germline CDR1 is MNHEY and CDR2 SVGAGI. The CDR3 covers 15 residues. The CDR3 is CASSYGASGFSEQYF. CDR3 nucleotides: TGTGCCAGCAGTTACGGGGCTAGCGGGTTCAGCGAGCAGTACTTC.

The chain joins TRBV6-2 or TRBV6-3 to TRBJ2-5; tentative D call: TRBD2 (6 bases). Trimming shortened V by 4 bases and J by 0 bases, and 21 bases separated the two germline ends. This CDR3 has 18 residues. The V gene's germline CDR1 is MNHEY and CDR2 SVGEGT. The CDR3: CASSSPRLVPKHQETQYF. The DNA for the CDR3 is TGTGCCAGCAGTTCCCCTCGACTAGTTCCAAAGCACCAAGAGACCCAGTACTTC.

This clone was detected only once. The V call is TRBV4-3, the J call TRBJ2-1; D uncertain. Trimming removed 0 bases from V and 12 bases from J, with 15 bases in between. Germline V lookup: CDR1 LGHNA, CDR2 YSLEER. CDR3 length: 14 residues. CDR3: CASSQDTASWRQFF. The CDR3 region has the DNA TGCGCCAGCAGCCAAGATACTGCGTCTTGGAGGCAGTTCTTC.

The rearrangement links TRBV27 to TRBJ1-1; TRBD1 agrees at 7 bases. With V trimmed by 8 bases and J by 0 bases, 6 bases remained unmatched. The CDR3 loop spans 14 amino acids. Germline V gene sequence: CDR1 MNHEY, CDR2 SMNVEV (reference sequence). CDR3 DNA: TGTGCCAGCGGGGGACAGAGTTTGAACACTGAAGCTTTCTTT. Translation gives CASGGQSLNTEAFF.

Written as DNA, the CDR3 is TGTGCCAGCTCACCTCAGAACAGGGGGCACACAGATACGCAGTATTTT. It translates to CASSPQNRGHTDTQYF. The chain joins TRBV18 to TRBJ2-3; 9 bases line up with TRBD1. Germline CDR1 reads KGHSH; CDR2 reads LQKENI. The CDR3 is 16 residues long. The J segment lost 2 bases and the V segment lost 3 bases, leaving 6 bases of the junction unmatched.

The sample holds one count of this clone. The chain uses TRBV11-2 and TRBJ2-3; 7 bases fit TRBD1. Germline values: CDR1 SGHAT, CDR2 FQNNGV. The CDR3 contains 14 residues. The trim removed 3 bases at V and 3 bases at J, leaving 3 bases unmatched. The CDR3 sequence is CASSFRQGTDTQYF. The DNA of the CDR3 is TGTGCCAGCAGCTTCCGACAGGGAACAGATACGCAGTATTTT.

The chain employs TRBV11-2 and TRBJ2-1; no clear D. V was clipped by 0 bases and J by 9 bases, with 15 bases between them. This CDR3 is 15 amino acids long. Germline values: CDR1 SGHAT, CDR2 FQNNGV. CDR3 region: CASSLDEAVAFEQFF. The CDR3 nucleotides are TGTGCCAGCAGCTTAGATGAGGCCGTCGCTTTTGAGCAGTTCTTC.

This clone was seen only once. The genes are TRBV9 and TRBJ1-3, with TRBD1 matching over 9 bases. Trimming removed 3 bases from V and 8 bases from J; junction bases left unmatched: 9. This CDR3 is built from 15 residues. Germline V gene data show CDR1 as SGDLS and CDR2 as YYNGEE. In DNA, the CDR3 is TGTGCCAGCAGCGCCGGGACAGGGCGTGAAGACACCATATATTTT. The encoded protein is CASSAGTGREDTIYF.

The chain couples TRBV7-9 to TRBJ2-5; D unresolved. Deletions cut 3 bases from V and 4 bases from J, with 9 bases between. The CDR3 sequence is 13 residues long. The germline V gene encodes CDR1 SEHNR and CDR2 FQNEAQ (reference sequence). The CDR3 loop reads CASSFSSRETQYF. The CDR3 bases are TGTGCCAGCAGCTTTTCCTCGCGAGAGACCCAGTACTTC.

V gene TRBV18 combines with J gene TRBJ1-1; D may be TRBD1 (6 bases). Germline values: CDR1 KGHSH, CDR2 LQKENI. This CDR3 contains 11 residues. Trimming stripped 3 bases from V and 8 bases from J, with 7 bases between. The CDR3 sequence: CASSPDREAFF. CDR3 sequence (DNA): TGTGCCAGCTCACCTGACAGGGAAGCTTTCTTT. The whole variable domain, remainder taken from reference TRBV18 and TRBJ1-1, is NAGVMQNPRHLVRRRGQEARLRCSPMKGHSHVYWYRQLPEEGLKFMVYLQKENIIDESGMPKERFSAEFPKEGPSILRIQQVVRGDSAAYFCASSPDREAFFGQGTRLTVV.

This clone was counted between two and nine times. V gene TRBV19 combines with J gene TRBJ1-5; tentatively, D is TRBD1 (5 bases). V lost 3 bases and J lost 1, with 13 bases in between. The germline V gene encodes CDR1 LNHDA and CDR2 SQIVND (reference sequence). This CDR3 has 16 amino acids. The CDR3 DNA reads TGTGCCAGTAGTATCAGTCAGGGTACAAGCAATCAGCCCCAGCATTTT. This sequence encodes CASSISQGTSNQPQHF.

This sequence joins TRBV5-4 and TRBJ1-2, with D perhaps matching TRBD1 (6 bases). CDR1 is SGHNT, CDR2 YYREEE, per germline (reference sequence). Trimming cost V 4 bases and J 0 bases, with 13 bases left between them. This CDR3 contains 15 residues. For the CDR3, the DNA is TGTGCCAGCAGCGATCCCGGGACAACTAACTATGGCTACACCTTC. Translated, it gives CASSDPGTTNYGYTF.

This clone was observed a single time. The rearrangement links TRBV5-6 to TRBJ2-2, with D unclear. CDR1 and CDR2 from the germline V gene are SGHDT and YYEEEE. Trimming removed 1 base from V and 4 bases from J, with 2 bases in between. This CDR3 is 12 amino acids long. The CDR3 loop is CASSLLTGELFF. The CDR3 DNA is TGTGCCAGCAGCTTGCTCACCGGGGAGCTGTTTTTT. The full variable domain, rest sourced from reference TRBV5-6 and TRBJ2-2, is DAGVTQSPTHLIKTRGQQVTLRCSPKSGHDTVSWYQQALGQGPQFIFQYYEEEERQRGNFPDRFSGHQFPNYSSELNVNALLLGDSALYLCASSLLTGELFFGEGSRLTVL.